These 21 T cell receptor beta chains originate from one sample sequenced in a study of T cell responses to AZD1222 COVID-19 vaccine. Profiling relied on immunoSEQ multiplex PCR, and the TCRdb table lists in-frame clones only, not all of them. The sample includes about 85,000 clones, roughly 90% of them seen just once. Sample: peripheral blood, taken on day 0 of AZD1222 vaccination. The source of these receptors is an adult in good health.

The chain links TRBV7-8 to TRBJ2-1; 10 bases fit TRBD1. Germline CDR1 and CDR2: SGHVS and FQNEAQ. V was pared by 3 bases and J by 9 bases, with 5 bases of the junction left unmatched. The CDR3 length is 14 residues. CDR3 amino acids: CASSLDRGSVEQFF. The CDR3 DNA sequence: TGTGCCAGCAGCTTGGACAGGGGGTCGGTTGAGCAGTTCTTC. Based on the CDR3 plus reference TRBV7-8 and TRBJ2-1, the full variable domain is GAGVSQSPRYKVAKRGQDVALRCDPISGHVSLFWYQQALGQGPEFLTYFQNEAQLDKSGLPSDRFFAERPEGSVSTLKIQRTQQEDSAVYLCASSLDRGSVEQFFGPGTRLTVL.

This clone was counted between two and nine times. The chain combines TRBV15 with TRBJ1-1, with 8 bases that match TRBD1. The junction had 7 bases not matched to a gene; V was cut back by 3 bases and J by 1 base. The CDR3 contains 16 residues. Germline V CDR1 and CDR2: LNHNV, YYDKDF (reference sequence). CDR3 in amino acids: CATSSLVGTGNTEAFF. The CDR3 DNA reads TGTGCCACCAGCAGCCTCGTCGGGACAGGGAACACTGAAGCTTTCTTT.

This chain joins TRBV27 and TRBJ2-5; D unclear. The germline V gene encodes CDR1 MNHEY and CDR2 SMNVEV (reference sequence). V lost 5 bases and J 5 bases, leaving 15 bases between the germline ends. This CDR3 contains 14 residues. CDR3 region: CASSPRRTWETQYF. CDR3 sequence (DNA): TGTGCCAGCAGTCCACGCAGGACCTGGGAGACCCAGTACTTC.

V and J are TRBV2 and TRBJ1-5; D is undetermined. V was shortened by 4 bases and J by 4 bases, with 17 bases between the two germline ends. Germline CDR1 SNHLY, CDR2 FYNNEI. This CDR3 spans 16 amino acids. The DNA for the CDR3 is TGTGCCAGCAGTGGTGTCCTGGCCGTACTTAATCAGCCCCAGCATTTT. Its protein is CASSGVLAVLNQPQHF.

CDR3 in DNA: TGTGCCAGCAGCGCTCTCGGGAATGCGGGCATGAGCTCCTACAATGAGCAGTTCTTC. Translation: CASSALGNAGMSSYNEQFF. The chain is built from TRBV9 and TRBJ2-1, with D tentatively TRBD2 (5 bases). Trimming left V 3 bases short and J 0 bases short, with 22 bases between. This CDR3 is built from 19 residues. Germline-derived CDR1 and CDR2 are SGDLS and YYNGEE.

The chain carries TRBV28 and TRBJ1-1, with D possibly TRBD1 on 6 matching bases. The V gene's germline CDR1 is MDHEN and CDR2 SYDVKM. The CDR3 loop spans 12 amino acids. The ends were cut back, 3 bases at V and 7 bases at J, with 9 bases in the middle. CDR3 protein: CASSLQGFEAFF. Written as DNA, the CDR3 is TGTGCCAGCAGTTTGCAGGGGTTTGAAGCTTTCTTT.

The chain employs TRBV27 and TRBJ1-4; D unresolved. CDR1 MNHEY and CDR2 SMNVEV come from the germline V gene (reference sequence). V was clipped by 3 bases and J by 5 bases, with 10 bases between them. This CDR3 contains 14 residues. The CDR3 DNA follows: TGTGCCAGCAGTTTCGAAGGTCTCAATGAAAAACTGTTTTTT. As protein: CASSFEGLNEKLFF.

The rearrangement joins TRBV5-5 to TRBJ2-1; 8 bases map to TRBD2. This CDR3 has 14 residues. Germline assignment: CDR1 SGHKS and CDR2 YYEKEE (reference sequence). The J segment lost 2 bases and the V segment lost 2 bases, leaving 0 bases of the junction unmatched. The DNA of the CDR3 is TGTGCCAGCAGCTTCGGGGGGGCCTACAATGAGCAGTTCTTC. This translates into CASSFGGAYNEQFF.

This rearrangement joins TRBV27 to TRBJ1-1; D unresolved. The V gene's germline CDR1 is MNHEY and CDR2 SMNVEV (reference sequence). This CDR3 is built from 15 residues. V was shortened by 6 bases and J by 4 bases, with 18 bases between the two germline ends. The CDR3 nucleotides are TGTGCCAGCAGCTGGAACTACGAGGCGGGCACTGAAGCTTTCTTT. Its protein is CASSWNYEAGTEAFF.

This clone was found once. This chain links TRBV29-1 with TRBJ2-2; TRBD1 aligns across 9 bases. The CDR3 is made up of 16 amino acids. The V gene's germline CDR1 is SQVTM and CDR2 ANQGSEA. V was clipped by 0 bases and J by 1 base; unmatched bases: 3. The DNA of the CDR3 is TGCAGCGTTGAAGATGGGGGACAGGGGAACACCGGGGAGCTGTTTTTT. Its translation is CSVEDGGQGNTGELFF.

The J gene is TRBJ2-7, the V gene TRBV6-5; a possible D gene is TRBD2 (6 bases). The ends were cut back, 6 bases at V and 6 bases at J, with 18 bases in the middle. The CDR3 has 14 residues. Looked up from germline, CDR1 is MNHEY and CDR2 is SVGAGI. The CDR3 loop is CASSRPTSSTEQYF. The CDR3, as DNA: TGTGCCAGCAGCCGCCCGACTAGTAGCACCGAGCAGTACTTC.

The CDR3 loop is CASGLGQGESYEQYF. The CDR3 region has the DNA TGTGCTAGTGGCCTCGGACAGGGGGAGTCCTACGAGCAGTACTTC. The chain is built from TRBV12-5 and TRBJ2-7; TRBD1 matches 10 bases. CDR3 length: 15 amino acids. Germline loops: CDR1 LGHNT, CDR2 FRNRAP. Trimming cost V 6 bases and J 1 base; bases outside gene matches: 6. The variable domain in full, with the rest retrieved from reference TRBV12-5 and TRBJ2-7, is DARVTQTPRHKVTEMGQEVTMRCQPILGHNTVFWYRQTMMQGLELLAYFRNRAPLDDSGMPKDRFSAEMPDATLATLKIQPSEPRDSAVYFCASGLGQGESYEQYFGPGTRLTVT.

This clone was observed a single time. The chain uses TRBV30 and TRBJ1-5; D gene unclear. The V gene's germline CDR1 is GTSNPN and CDR2 SVGIG (reference sequence). The CDR3 consists of 13 residues. Trimming shortened V by 2 bases and J by 11 bases, and 16 bases separated the two germline ends. The CDR3, as DNA: TGTGCCTGGAGTACGGCAACATGGGGTGCCCAGCATTTT. Its translation is CAWSTATWGAQHF.

The chain joins TRBV3-1 (or the pseudogene TRBV3-2) to TRBJ2-4, with 7 nucleotides matching TRBD1. This CDR3 has 18 residues. The V and J ends lost 3 bases and 4 bases, in that order; junction bases with no gene match: 15. CDR1 and CDR2 from the germline V gene are LGHDT and YNNKEL (reference sequence). The CDR3 protein is CASSQQLIPGQTKNIQYF. CDR3 nucleotides: TGTGCCAGCAGCCAGCAACTGATACCGGGACAGACTAAAAACATTCAGTACTTC.

This sequence joins TRBV2 and TRBJ2-7; the D is unclear. The CDR3 has 13 amino acids. Between the trimmed V and J ends, which lost 6 bases and 3 bases, there was a span of 12 bases. Germline V gives CDR1 SNHLY, CDR2 FYNNEI. The CDR3 is CASSAPEFYEQYF. The CDR3 DNA is TGTGCCAGCAGCGCCCCTGAATTCTACGAGCAGTACTTC.

The chain is built from TRBV25-1 and TRBJ1-2; TRBD1 matches at 8 bases. The CDR3 runs 13 residues. Germline loops: CDR1 MGHDK, CDR2 SYGVNS. Losses at the gene ends were 6 bases for V and 7 bases for J; bases not matched to a gene: 7. The CDR3 nucleotides read TGTGCCAGCAGCCCACAGGGGGGTAGTGGCTACACCTTC. It yields the protein CASSPQGGSGYTF.

The chain recombines TRBV4-2 with TRBJ2-1; the D is unclear. The V gene lost 0 bases and the J gene lost 5 bases, with 11 bases spanning the gap. The CDR3 totals 15 residues. Germline assignment: CDR1 LGHNA and CDR2 YNFKEQ. CDR3 loop: CASSQDWGYNNEQFF. Written as DNA, the CDR3 is TGTGCCAGCAGCCAAGATTGGGGTTACAACAATGAGCAGTTCTTC.

V and J are TRBV28 and TRBJ2-7; 8 bases agree with TRBD2. The CDR3 length is 16 residues. In germline, CDR1 is MDHEN, CDR2 SYDVKM. The trim removed 6 bases at V and 2 bases at J, leaving 12 bases unmatched. The DNA for the CDR3 is TGTGCCAGCAGCATCACCAGCGGGGGAAAAGCCTACGAGCAGTACTTC. As protein: CASSITSGGKAYEQYF.

This clone came up once. This chain joins TRBV3-1 (or the pseudogene TRBV3-2) and TRBJ1-5; the D gene is possibly TRBD1 (5 bases). This CDR3 has 13 residues. Germline V gives CDR1 LGHDT, CDR2 YNNKEL (reference sequence). The V gene lost 3 bases and the J gene lost 7 bases, with 10 bases spanning the gap. The CDR3 reads CASSQGGGQPQHF. The CDR3, as DNA: TGTGCCAGCAGCCAGGGGGGGGGACAGCCCCAGCATTTT.

This chain connects TRBV6-4 to TRBJ2-3, with D possibly being TRBD1 (6 bases). The CDR3 consists of 14 residues. Germline CDR1 and CDR2: MRHNA and SNTAGT. Trimming pared 3 bases from V and 2 bases from J, leaving 9 bases between. The CDR3 is CASSDTGTTDTQYF. CDR3 sequence (DNA): TGTGCCAGCAGTGATACAGGGACCACAGATACGCAGTATTTT.

CDR3 sequence reads: CASSLPAEETQYF. CDR3 sequence (DNA): TGTGCCAGCAGCCTGCCCGCCGAAGAGACCCAGTACTTC. The chain couples TRBV5-4 to TRBJ2-5, with D hard to call. V lost 4 bases and J lost 3, with 10 bases in between. The CDR3 has 13 residues. Germline V gives CDR1 SGHNT, CDR2 YYREEE (reference sequence).